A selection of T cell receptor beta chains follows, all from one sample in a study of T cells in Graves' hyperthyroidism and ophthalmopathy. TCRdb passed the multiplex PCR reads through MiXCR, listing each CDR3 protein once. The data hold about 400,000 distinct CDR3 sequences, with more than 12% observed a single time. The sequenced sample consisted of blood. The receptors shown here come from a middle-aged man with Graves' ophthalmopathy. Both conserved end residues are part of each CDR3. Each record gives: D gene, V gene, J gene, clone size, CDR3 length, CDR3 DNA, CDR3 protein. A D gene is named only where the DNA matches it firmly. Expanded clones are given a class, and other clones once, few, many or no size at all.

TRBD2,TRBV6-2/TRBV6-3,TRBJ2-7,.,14,TGTGCCAGCAGTACGACTAGCGGGAGGAAAGAGCAGTACTTC,CASSTTSGRKEQYF
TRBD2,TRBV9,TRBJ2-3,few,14,TGTGCCAGCAGCACCGGGACTAGATCCGATACGCAGTATTTT,CASSTGTRSDTQYF
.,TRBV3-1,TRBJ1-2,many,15,TGTGCCAGCAGCCAAGCTACAGGGCTGAACTATGGCTACACCTTC,CASSQATGLNYGYTF
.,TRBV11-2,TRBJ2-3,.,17,TGTGCCAGCAGCCAATCCATCGGTACAGTCCCTACGTATACGCAGTATTTT,CASSQSIGTVPTYTQYF
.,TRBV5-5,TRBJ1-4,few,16,TGTGCCAGCAGCCTAGACAGACCTGCAACTAATGAAAAACTGTTTTTT,CASSLDRPATNEKLFF
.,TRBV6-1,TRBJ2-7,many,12,TGTGCCAGCACCCCGTCTGTTTTGAGGCAGTACTTC,CASTPSVLRQYF
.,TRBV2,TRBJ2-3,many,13,TGTGCCAGCAGTGGTGTAGGGCTGGATACGCAGTATTTT,CASSGVGLDTQYF
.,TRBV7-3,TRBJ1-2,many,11,TGTGCCCCATCTCGCCCTTATGGCTACACCTTC,CAPSRPYGYTF
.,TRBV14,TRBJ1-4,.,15,TGTGCCAGCAGCCCCTCAAGGGTGGCGGGTGAAAAACTGTTTTTT,CASSPSRVAGEKLFF
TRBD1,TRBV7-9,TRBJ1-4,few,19,TGTGCCAGCAGGCTTACTCTTGTCCCGGGACAGGGCGGGCGAGAAAAACTGTTTTTT,CASRLTLVPGQGGREKLFF
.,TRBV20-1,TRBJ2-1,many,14,TGCAGTGCAACGGTTGGGCGGAGCCACAATGAGCAGTTCTTC,CSATVGRSHNEQFF
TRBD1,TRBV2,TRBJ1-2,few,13,TGTGCCAGCAGCGTACAGGGGAACTATGGCTACACCTTC,CASSVQGNYGYTF
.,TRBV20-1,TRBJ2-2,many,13,TGCAGTGCCACACAGGGAGCCACCGGGGAGCTGTTTTTT,CSATQGATGELFF
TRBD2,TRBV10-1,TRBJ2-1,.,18,TGCGCCAGCAGTGAGAGCTTGCTAGCGGGGACTAACTACAATGATCAGTTCTTC,CASSESLLAGTNYNDQFF
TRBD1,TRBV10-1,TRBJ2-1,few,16,TGCGCCACTTCGACAGGGGAGTCGGGGTCCTACAATGAGCAGTTCTTC,CATSTGESGSYNEQFF
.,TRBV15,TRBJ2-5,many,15,TGTGCCACCAGCAGAGATCTTAGACAACAAGAGACCCAGTACTTC,CATSRDLRQQETQYF
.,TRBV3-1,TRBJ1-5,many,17,TGTGCCAGCAGCCAACGAGAGGGATCGGTGGGCAATCAGCCCCAGCATTTT,CASSQREGSVGNQPQHF
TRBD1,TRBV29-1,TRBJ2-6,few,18,TGCAGCGTTCCCTCCGGGACAGGGAGTCTATCTGGGGCCAACGTCCTGACTTTC,CSVPSGTGSLSGANVLTF
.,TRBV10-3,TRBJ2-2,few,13,TGTGCCATCAGTGACTCCGGGGACGGGGAGCTGTTTTTT,CAISDSGDGELFF
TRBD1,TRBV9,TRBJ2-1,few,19,TGTGCCAGCAGCGGAGGGGAACGGGACAGGTCAAGCTCCTACAATGAGCAGTTCTTC,CASSGGERDRSSSYNEQFF
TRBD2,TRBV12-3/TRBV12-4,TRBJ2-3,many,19,TGTGCCAGCAGTGGAGCTTGGACTAGCGGGAGTACGCAGTCAGATACGCAGTATTTT,CASSGAWTSGSTQSDTQYF
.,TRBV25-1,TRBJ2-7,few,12,TGTGCCAGCAGTGATATCCGCTACGAGCAGTACTTC,CASSDIRYEQYF
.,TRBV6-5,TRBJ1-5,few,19,TGTGCCAGCAGTTATTCCACGCCTTCGGCGAGGGGTAGCAATCAGCCCCAGCATTTT,CASSYSTPSARGSNQPQHF
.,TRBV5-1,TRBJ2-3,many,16,TGCGCCAGCAGCCCGCCCGGCGGATCTAGCACAGATACGCAGTATTTT,CASSPPGGSSTDTQYF
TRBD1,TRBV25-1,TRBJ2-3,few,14,TGTGCCAGCAGACAGGCAGGGGGCTCAGATACGCAGTATTTT,CASRQAGGSDTQYF
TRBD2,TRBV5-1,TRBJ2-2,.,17,TGCGCCAGCAGCTTGGAGGTTGCGGGAGGGCGGACCGGGGAGCTGTTTTTT,CASSLEVAGGRTGELFF
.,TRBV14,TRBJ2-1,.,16,TGTGCCAGCAGCCAAGGTACGCCACGGGGTTACAATGAGCAGTTCTTC,CASSQGTPRGYNEQFF
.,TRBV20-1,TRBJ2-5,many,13,TGCAGTGCTAAACGGACGGTTAAAGAGACCCAGTACTTC,CSAKRTVKETQYF
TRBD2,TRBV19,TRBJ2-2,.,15,TGTGCCACCGTACTAGCGGGGGTGAACACCGGGGAGCTGTTTTTT,CATVLAGVNTGELFF
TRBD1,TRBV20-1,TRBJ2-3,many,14,TGCAGTGTCAGACAGGGCGGTAACACAGATACGCAGTATTTT,CSVRQGGNTDTQYF
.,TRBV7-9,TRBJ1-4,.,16,TGTGCCAGCAGCTTAGCGCTTGGAGGGGTTGGTGAAAAACTGTTTTTT,CASSLALGGVGEKLFF
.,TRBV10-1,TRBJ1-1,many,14,TGCGCCAGCAGTGACCTGACAGAGAACACTGAAGCTTTCTTT,CASSDLTENTEAFF
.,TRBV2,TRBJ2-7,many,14,TGTGCCAGCAGTCTCGGCGGCACCCAGAGCGAGCAGTACTTC,CASSLGGTQSEQYF
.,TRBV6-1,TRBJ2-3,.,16,TGTGCCAGCAATCCTACATGGCAGGGAATCACAGATACGCAGTATTTT,CASNPTWQGITDTQYF
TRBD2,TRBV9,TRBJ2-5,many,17,TGTGCCAGCAGCGACGGGGCGGCTAGCGGCAGCCAAGAGACCCAGTACTTC,CASSDGAASGSQETQYF
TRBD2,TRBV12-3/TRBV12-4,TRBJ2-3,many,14,TGTGCCACCAGACTATTCGGACTAGCAGATACGCAGTATTTT,CATRLFGLADTQYF
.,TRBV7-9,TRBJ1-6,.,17,TGTGCCAGCAGCTTAGCACGGGGGGCCGGTCTGGATTCACCCCTCCACTTT,CASSLARGAGLDSPLHF
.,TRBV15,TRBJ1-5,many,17,TGTGCCACCAGCAGGGGACTTGCGGGAAATAGCAATCAGCCCCAGCATTTT,CATSRGLAGNSNQPQHF
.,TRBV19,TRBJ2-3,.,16,TGTGCCAGTAGTATGGGTTTCGCTCAGAGCACAGATACGCAGTATTTT,CASSMGFAQSTDTQYF
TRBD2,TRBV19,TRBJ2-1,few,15,TGTGCCAGTAGTATGGGGGCTAGCGGGGGGGATGAGCAGTTCTTC,CASSMGASGGDEQFF
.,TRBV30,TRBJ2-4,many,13,TGTGCCTGGAGGGGGCGGGCGGGAAACATTCAGTACTTC,CAWRGRAGNIQYF
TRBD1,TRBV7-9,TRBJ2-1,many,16,TGTGCCAGCAGCCCAGCTATCCGGACAGGGAAGGATGAGCAGTTCTTC,CASSPAIRTGKDEQFF
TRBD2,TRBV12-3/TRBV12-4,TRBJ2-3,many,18,TGTGCCAGCAGTTTCGTAGCGGGAGTCTTTCTTTCAACAGATACGCAGTATTTT,CASSFVAGVFLSTDTQYF
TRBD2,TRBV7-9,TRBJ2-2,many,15,TGTGCCACCACCGGACTAGCGGGAAACACCGGGGAGCTGTTTTTT,CATTGLAGNTGELFF
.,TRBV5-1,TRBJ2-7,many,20,TGCGCCAGCAGCCCCCAAGCCACAGGGGGCGTTGCGGGAGGTGTGTACGAGCAGTACTTC,CASSPQATGGVAGGVYEQYF
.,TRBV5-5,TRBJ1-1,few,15,TGTGCCAGCAGCCGACTACAGGACATGAACACTGAAGCTTTCTTT,CASSRLQDMNTEAFF
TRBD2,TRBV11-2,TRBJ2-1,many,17,TGTGCCAGCAGCTTAATCCCCGCTAGCGGGAGGGCCAGGGAGCAGTTCTTC,CASSLIPASGRAREQFF